A selection of T cell receptor beta chains follows, all from one sample in a study of T cells in Graves' hyperthyroidism and ophthalmopathy. TCRdb called the multiplex PCR reads again in MiXCR, with one record for every CDR3 protein. The data show approximately 490,000 distinct CDR3 sequences, about 20% seen once. Sequencing was done on a sample of blood. The receptors shown here come from a woman in her seventies with Graves' ophthalmopathy. Each CDR3 is given with its conserved first and last residue. Clone size is stated in some rows and not others, as once, few, many or a class when expanded.

TRBV5-1 many CASSSDRATDTQYF
TRBV10-3 few CAIRDRETDTQYF
TRBV28 many CASSLTSRGRPQHF
TRBV4-2 NA CASSRGTDPDQPQHF
TRBV7-2 many CASSGGLAGTGELFF
TRBV24-1 few CATSPSGSNYNEQFF
TRBV10-3 NA CAITPGSTVNTEAFF
TRBV10-3 NA CAISESLGPISHYGYTF
TRBV19 few CASRDARNQPQHF
TRBV18 NA CASSEGVTGYTF
TRBV5-5 NA CASSPTSASGNQAYEQYF
TRBV6-1 NA CASSTPGVGANSYTF
TRBV20-1 NA CSAPGVGAELGSTDTQYF
TRBV5-1 NA CASSPAGGGYNEQFF
TRBV19 NA CASSVASGSGDTQYF
TRBV7-2 few CASSLGGGTGFYEQYF
TRBV12-3/TRBV12-4 NA CASSSREKLFF
TRBV24-1 NA CATSDLVFDGSGGETQYF
TRBV20-1 NA CSARSTGTVIYEQYF
TRBV25-1 NA CASRQGATPQGAQYF
TRBV28 few CASSSGAGTHYNEQFF
TRBV18 NA CASSPNQGDTEAFF
TRBV5-1 NA CASSLDGASNSPLHF
TRBV7-8 few CASSLLAGARSYEQYF
TRBV29-1 few CSFTSGAEETQYF
TRBV7-2 NA CASSVSGRNIQYF
TRBV5-1 NA CASSDRAGYEQYF
TRBV3-1 NA CASSPTLLRTGTNYGYTF
TRBV6-2/TRBV6-3 NA CASNPPGTIVGAEAFF
TRBV24-1 NA CATSETGRIYEQYF
TRBV30 many CAWRLAAGNEQFF
TRBV11-2 few CASSGDWGSGELFF
TRBV2 many CASAHSTGKETQYF
TRBV20-1 NA CSAIDSSGTQETQYF
TRBV5-1 NA CASGTSGRAYNEQFF
TRBV12-3/TRBV12-4 many CASSLVRGRGGEQFF
TRBV7-6 NA CASSATSGSISYNEQFF
TRBV6-1 NA CATRGGASIGELFF
TRBV6-2/TRBV6-3 NA CASSRGLAGVTGTDTQYF
TRBV11-2 many CASSLEVPTDTQYF
TRBV11-3 NA CASSLAGSGRAWETQYF
TRBV29-1 NA CSGVPGPSGQETQYF
TRBV28 many CASSSVGWGNQPQHF
TRBV2 many CASSERVNTDTQYF
TRBV5-1 NA CASSSSVVSGANVLTF
TRBV18 NA CASSLRFLPNEQFF
TRBV28 many CASSLSQGLTGELFF
TRBV6-1 many CASRTGPHWPQHF
TRBV28 many CASSSTGAEHYGYTF
TRBV3-1 few CASSYVRANEQFF